This T cell receptor (beta chain) was observed in a study of blood T cell repertoires in COVID-19. Study context: From the United States, Italy and Spain came samples of acute and convalescent COVID-19. T cells, B-cell-depleted T cells, or PBMCs supplied cDNA or gDNA.

Per the original methods: Researchers report that nucleated cell counts were estimated from reference gene primer amplification. TCRdb's table, derived via immunoSEQ multiplex PCR, lists solely in-frame clones and lacks some. That table supplies the V and J calls and clone size; D and trimming were determined from the DNA. The sample yields around 130,000 clones, roughly 80% seen once. V was clipped by 8 bases and J by 9 bases, with 19 bases between them. The CDR3 loop spans 14 amino acids. Looked up from germline, CDR1 is KGHDR and CDR2 is SFDVKD. The specimen was peripheral blood. This TCR derives from a woman aged 55-75 years with acute or convalescent COVID-19. The chain has TRBV24-1 and TRBJ1-5; D remains unclear. DNA of the CDR3: TGTGCCACCACTGGAGGGCCCCCGGTTGGGCCCCAGCATTTT. Amino acids: CATTGGPPVGPQHF.